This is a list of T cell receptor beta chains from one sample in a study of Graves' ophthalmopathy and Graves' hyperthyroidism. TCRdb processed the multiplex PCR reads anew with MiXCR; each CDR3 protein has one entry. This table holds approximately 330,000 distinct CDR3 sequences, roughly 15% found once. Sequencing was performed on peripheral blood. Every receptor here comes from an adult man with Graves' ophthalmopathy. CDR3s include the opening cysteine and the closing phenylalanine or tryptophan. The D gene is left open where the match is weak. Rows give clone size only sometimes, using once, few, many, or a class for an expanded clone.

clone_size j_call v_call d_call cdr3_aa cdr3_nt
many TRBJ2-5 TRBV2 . CASWGRTAQETQYF TGTGCCAGTTGGGGAAGGACAGCCCAAGAGACCCAGTACTTC
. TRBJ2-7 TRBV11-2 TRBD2 CASSAGGTSGGAVIEQYF TGTGCCAGCAGCGCTGGAGGGACTAGCGGGGGGGCCGTAATCGAGCAGTACTTC
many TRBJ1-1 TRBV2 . CASSELENTEAFF TGTGCCAGCAGTGAACTGGAGAACACTGAAGCTTTCTTT
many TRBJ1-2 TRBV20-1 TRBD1 CSAIDRGDYGYTF TGCAGTGCTATAGACAGGGGGGACTATGGCTACACCTTC
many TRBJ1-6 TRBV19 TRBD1 CASRSGTGLNSPLHF TGTGCCAGTAGGTCCGGGACAGGCCTTAATTCACCCCTCCACTTT
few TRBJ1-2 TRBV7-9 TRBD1 CASSLLPGGGYGYTF TGTGCCAGCAGCCTTCTCCCAGGGGGCGGCTATGGCTACACCTTC
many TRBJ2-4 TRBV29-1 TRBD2 CSVLKRGLKYF TGCAGCGTACTAAAGCGGGGCCTTAAGTACTTC
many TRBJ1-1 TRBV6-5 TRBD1 CASSYTRGMTEAFF TGTGCCAGCAGTTACACCAGGGGGATGACTGAAGCTTTCTTT
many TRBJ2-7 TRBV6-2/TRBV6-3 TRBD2 CASSSPLLTSGSSYEQYF TGTGCCAGCAGTTCTCCTCTCCTGACTAGCGGGAGCTCCTACGAGCAGTACTTC
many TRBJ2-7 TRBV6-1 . CASMNGIVYEQYF TGTGCCAGCATGAACGGGATCGTCTACGAGCAGTACTTC
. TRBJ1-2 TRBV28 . CASSPVGRGNSNF .
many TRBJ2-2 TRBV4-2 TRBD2 CASVAGNGTGELFF TGTGCCAGCGTAGCGGGAAACGGCACCGGGGAGCTGTTTTTT
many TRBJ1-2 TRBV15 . CATSRDRGGYGYTF TGTGCCACCAGCAGAGATAGGGGGGGCTATGGCTACACCTTC
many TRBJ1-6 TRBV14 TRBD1 CASSTSGTGNSPLHF TGTGCCAGCAGCACCTCCGGGACAGGGAATTCACCCCTCCACTTT
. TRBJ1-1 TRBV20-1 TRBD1 CSARWGTGVTEAFF TGCAGTGCTCGATGGGGGACAGGGGTCACTGAAGCTTTCTTT
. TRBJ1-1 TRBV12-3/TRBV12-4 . CASSLIGSYRTFGKEAFF TGTGCCAGCAGTTTAATAGGTTCATATCGGACTTTTGGGAAAGAAGCTTTCTTT